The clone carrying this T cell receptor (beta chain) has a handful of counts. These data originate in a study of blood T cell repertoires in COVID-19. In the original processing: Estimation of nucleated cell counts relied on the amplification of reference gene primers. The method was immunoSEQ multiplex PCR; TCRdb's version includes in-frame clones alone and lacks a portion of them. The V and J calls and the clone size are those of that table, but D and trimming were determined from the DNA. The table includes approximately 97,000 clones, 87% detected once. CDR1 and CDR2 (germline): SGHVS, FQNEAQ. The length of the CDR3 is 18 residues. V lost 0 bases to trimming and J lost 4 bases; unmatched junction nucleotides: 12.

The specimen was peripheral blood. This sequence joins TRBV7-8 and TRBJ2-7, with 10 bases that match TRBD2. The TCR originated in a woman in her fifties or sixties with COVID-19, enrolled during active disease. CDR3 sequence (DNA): TGTGCCAGCAGCTTAGCACGTGGGACTAGCGCGGGGATGTACGAGCAGTACTTC. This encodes CASSLARGTSAGMYEQYF.